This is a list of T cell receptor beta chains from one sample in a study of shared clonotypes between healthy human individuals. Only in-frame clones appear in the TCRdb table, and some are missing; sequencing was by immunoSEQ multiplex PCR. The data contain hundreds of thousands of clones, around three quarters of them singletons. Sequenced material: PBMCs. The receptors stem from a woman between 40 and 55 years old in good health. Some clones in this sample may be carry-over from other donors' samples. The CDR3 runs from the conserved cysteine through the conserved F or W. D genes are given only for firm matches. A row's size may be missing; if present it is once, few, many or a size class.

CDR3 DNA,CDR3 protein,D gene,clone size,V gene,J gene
TGTGCCAGCAGCTCCTCGGGACTAGCGGGAGTAGTGGAGACCCAGTACTTC,CASSSSGLAGVVETQYF,TRBD2,.,TRBV7-8,TRBJ2-5
TGTGCCAGCAGCCGAAGACTAGCGGAGCTGTCCAATGAGCAGTTCTTC,CASSRRLAELSNEQFF,TRBD2,.,TRBV28,TRBJ2-1
TGTGCCAGCAGCTTAGAGGCTAGCGGGAGGGCATGGGCAGATACGCAGTATTTT,CASSLEASGRAWADTQYF,TRBD2,.,TRBV7-3,TRBJ2-3
TGCAGCGTTGAATCCCGAGGTGGGGCTTTCTTT,CSVESRGGAFF,.,once,TRBV29-1,TRBJ1-1
TGTGCCAGCAGCTCTCCCAAAGGGAGGGAGCAGTTCTTC,CASSSPKGREQFF,.,once,TRBV7-9,TRBJ2-1
TGCGCCAGCAGCTTGGTGGCTAGCGGGGGCTACGAGCAGTACTTC,CASSLVASGGYEQYF,TRBD2,.,TRBV5-1,TRBJ2-7
TGTGCCAGTCAGCCGACAACAGGGGGGTGGGAGCCCCAGCATTTT,CASQPTTGGWEPQHF,TRBD1,.,TRBV19,TRBJ1-5
TGTGCCAGCATAGTGAAAGTACTAGCGGGAGAATACTACAATGAGCAGTTCTTC,CASIVKVLAGEYYNEQFF,TRBD2,.,TRBV2,TRBJ2-1
TGCAGCGGCGTGTTTCATGGGCAGTTCTTC,CSGVFHGQFF,.,.,TRBV29-1,TRBJ2-1
TGTGCCATCAGTGCCGGGGCTACTGAAGCTTTCTTT,CAISAGATEAFF,.,.,TRBV10-3,TRBJ1-1
TGTGCCAGCAGTGATTTCAGCCGTAATCCCTACGAGCAGTACTTC,CASSDFSRNPYEQYF,.,.,TRBV2,TRBJ2-7
TGTGCCAGCAGCTTAGATCTTGTCCAGTACCAGTACTTC,CASSLDLVQYQYF,.,.,TRBV11-2,TRBJ2-5
TGTGCCAGTAGTATGGACGGGTATTCAAACTACGAGCAGTACTTC,CASSMDGYSNYEQYF,.,once,TRBV19,TRBJ2-7
TGCAGCGTAACAACAGGGTCGGCCGAGCAGTACTTC,CSVTTGSAEQYF,.,once,TRBV29-1,TRBJ2-7
TGTGCCAGCAGCGCCCGTACGTCGGGGCAGACCCAGTACTTC,CASSARTSGQTQYF,.,.,TRBV11-1,TRBJ2-5
TGCGCCAGCAGCTTGGTACTTAGCGGACTGAACACCGGGGAGCTGTTTTTT,CASSLVLSGLNTGELFF,.,.,TRBV5-1,TRBJ2-2
TGTGCCAGCACCTCTCGGGGACAGGGTTCCTACGAGCAGTACTTC,CASTSRGQGSYEQYF,TRBD1,.,TRBV5-6,TRBJ2-7
TGTGCCACCAGCAGAGGAGACCCGACCTCCCGCGAGCAGTACTTC,CATSRGDPTSREQYF,.,.,TRBV15,TRBJ2-7
TGTGCCGGACCAGGGGTTGGACCGAACACTGAAGCTTTCTTT,CAGPGVGPNTEAFF,.,.,TRBV28,TRBJ1-1
TGTGCCAGCAGTGACGGGGAGCGGGAATACAATGAGCAGTTCTTC,CASSDGEREYNEQFF,TRBD2,few,TRBV6-4,TRBJ2-1
TGTGCCAGCAGACCCGGGACAGGGGTATTCTATGGCTACACCTTC,CASRPGTGVFYGYTF,TRBD1,.,TRBV6-5,TRBJ1-2
TGTGCCAGCAGAAGACAGGGCAACTCCTACGAGCAGTACTTC,CASRRQGNSYEQYF,TRBD1,.,TRBV28,TRBJ2-7
TGTGCCATCACGCGTGGTCCCACTTACGAGCAGTACTTC,CAITRGPTYEQYF,.,.,TRBV10-3,TRBJ2-7
TGCAGTGCTAGAAACACAGATACGCAGTATTTT,CSARNTDTQYF,.,.,TRBV20-1,TRBJ2-3
TGCGCCAGCAGTGAGTCCACCCAGGGGTATAGCAATCAGCCCCAGCATTTT,CASSESTQGYSNQPQHF,.,.,TRBV10-2,TRBJ1-5
TGTGCCAGCAGAGTCTTAAACGAGCAGTACTTC,CASRVLNEQYF,.,.,TRBV25-1,TRBJ2-7
TGTGCCAGCAGGGGACAGGGTAGCGAGCAGTACTTC,CASRGQGSEQYF,TRBD1,.,TRBV2,TRBJ2-7
TGCAGCGTTTCTGGGACAGGGGGCTTCTCCTACGAGCAGTACTTC,CSVSGTGGFSYEQYF,TRBD1,few,TRBV29-1,TRBJ2-7
TGTGCCACCAGCAGAAGTTGGGTAGGTGGTGCGGCGCCCTACGAGCAGTACTTC,CATSRSWVGGAAPYEQYF,.,.,TRBV15,TRBJ2-7
TGTGCCAGCAGCTTAGGGGGTCACAGCTCCTACAATGAGCAGTTCTTC,CASSLGGHSSYNEQFF,.,few,TRBV5-4,TRBJ2-1
TGCGCCAGCAGCCAAGGCCTAGCGGGAGGGAGGGGTTTGGGTGAGCAGTTCTTC,CASSQGLAGGRGLGEQFF,TRBD2,.,TRBV4-3,TRBJ2-1
TGTGCCAGCAGCGTAGCTGAGGGCGGGAGCTCCTACGAGCAGTACTTC,CASSVAEGGSSYEQYF,TRBD2,.,TRBV9,TRBJ2-7
TGTGCCAGCAGGGAGCCCCCGACAGTCAACTATGGCTACACCTTC,CASREPPTVNYGYTF,.,.,TRBV6-6,TRBJ1-2
TGTGCCAGTAGTACCGGACATAATAGTCAGCCCCAGCATTTT,CASSTGHNSQPQHF,.,few,TRBV19,TRBJ1-5
TGTGCCAGTAGTCCAGGTGGGGGGGTGTCTGAAGCTTTCTTT,CASSPGGGVSEAFF,.,.,TRBV19,TRBJ1-1
TGTGCCAGCAGCCCGACGAACACTGAAGCTTTCTTT,CASSPTNTEAFF,.,.,TRBV7-9,TRBJ1-1
TGTGCCAGCAGCCCCCGTCGCGGTGTGAACACTGAAGCTTTCTTT,CASSPRRGVNTEAFF,.,.,TRBV7-9,TRBJ1-1